These T cell receptor beta chains were read from a single sample in a study of T cell responses to AZD1222 COVID-19 vaccine. Here immunoSEQ multiplex PCR was the method, and the copy in TCRdb shows in-frame clones only, minus some. The sample carries some 120,000 clones, approximately 93% recorded once. Sequencing was performed on peripheral blood, taken on day 0 of AZD1222 vaccination. The receptor source for this set is an adult in good health. The CDR3 runs from the conserved cysteine through the conserved F or W. Clone size is shown for a subset of rows, as once, few, many or a class of expanded clone.

cdr3_aa	clone_size	v_call
CASSFQGARAFF	once	TRBV11-2
CASSQPEQGAGNTIYF	NA	TRBV14
CASGDRGNQPQHF	NA	TRBV2
CASSSSSGSNQPQHF	NA	TRBV7-2
CASSQDSGSPFGNEQFF	NA	TRBV4-3
CATSRDSGLQETQYF	NA	TRBV15
CASSWDRANSPLHF	NA	TRBV5-8
CAIRDDRGYTEAFF	NA	TRBV10-3
CASSLGDRGRTDTQYF	NA	TRBV7-2
CASRTPGTGAAGYTF	NA	TRBV28
CASSQDTGSGNTIYF	NA	TRBV4-2
CASSAFLGNEKLFF	NA	TRBV9
CATLSPGQPYEQYF	NA	TRBV28
CASSSRDRGTDTQYF	NA	TRBV7-3
CASSLVPLDTTNTGELFF	NA	TRBV5-8
CASSAGTVKGDTQYF	once	TRBV11-2
CASSRREGFGTEAFF	NA	TRBV11-2
CASKTPGQETGYTF	NA	TRBV27
CASKSSYNSPLHF	once	TRBV27
CASSPLTGTYEQYF	once	TRBV5-1
CASSLVPGHVYNSPLHF	NA	TRBV11-3
CATSDFEGEGIQYF	NA	TRBV24-1
CASSLLGSGQETQYF	NA	TRBV5-1
CASSVGFGELFF	once	TRBV9
CASSLGGPVEKLFF	NA	TRBV7-2
CASSTGRRYEQYF	NA	TRBV21-1
CASSLGVYEQYF	NA	TRBV7-2
CASRRDSHQNTEAFF	NA	TRBV6-6
CASSKQGHGYTF	NA	TRBV19
CASSLDADGNTIYF	NA	TRBV28
CAISEPAGLDGNTIYF	NA	TRBV10-3
CSASFDTGELFF	NA	TRBV20-1
CASSLQTDEQYF	NA	TRBV7-2
CASAFAISTDTQYF	NA	TRBV15
CASSPLNGAGRGFEAFF	NA	TRBV18
CASSLVGLQETQYF	once	TRBV7-9
CASSREQGNSGNTIYF	NA	TRBV4-2
CSATRDSDTGELFF	NA	TRBV29-1
CASSLKRYPYNEQFF	NA	TRBV7-2
CASSEASPAEAFF	NA	TRBV2
CASSAGYGNTIYF	NA	TRBV5-1
CASSRGAGNTIYF	NA	TRBV18
CASSFPGLEGPNEQFF	once	TRBV7-9
CASSYSGVGYEQYF	NA	TRBV6-5